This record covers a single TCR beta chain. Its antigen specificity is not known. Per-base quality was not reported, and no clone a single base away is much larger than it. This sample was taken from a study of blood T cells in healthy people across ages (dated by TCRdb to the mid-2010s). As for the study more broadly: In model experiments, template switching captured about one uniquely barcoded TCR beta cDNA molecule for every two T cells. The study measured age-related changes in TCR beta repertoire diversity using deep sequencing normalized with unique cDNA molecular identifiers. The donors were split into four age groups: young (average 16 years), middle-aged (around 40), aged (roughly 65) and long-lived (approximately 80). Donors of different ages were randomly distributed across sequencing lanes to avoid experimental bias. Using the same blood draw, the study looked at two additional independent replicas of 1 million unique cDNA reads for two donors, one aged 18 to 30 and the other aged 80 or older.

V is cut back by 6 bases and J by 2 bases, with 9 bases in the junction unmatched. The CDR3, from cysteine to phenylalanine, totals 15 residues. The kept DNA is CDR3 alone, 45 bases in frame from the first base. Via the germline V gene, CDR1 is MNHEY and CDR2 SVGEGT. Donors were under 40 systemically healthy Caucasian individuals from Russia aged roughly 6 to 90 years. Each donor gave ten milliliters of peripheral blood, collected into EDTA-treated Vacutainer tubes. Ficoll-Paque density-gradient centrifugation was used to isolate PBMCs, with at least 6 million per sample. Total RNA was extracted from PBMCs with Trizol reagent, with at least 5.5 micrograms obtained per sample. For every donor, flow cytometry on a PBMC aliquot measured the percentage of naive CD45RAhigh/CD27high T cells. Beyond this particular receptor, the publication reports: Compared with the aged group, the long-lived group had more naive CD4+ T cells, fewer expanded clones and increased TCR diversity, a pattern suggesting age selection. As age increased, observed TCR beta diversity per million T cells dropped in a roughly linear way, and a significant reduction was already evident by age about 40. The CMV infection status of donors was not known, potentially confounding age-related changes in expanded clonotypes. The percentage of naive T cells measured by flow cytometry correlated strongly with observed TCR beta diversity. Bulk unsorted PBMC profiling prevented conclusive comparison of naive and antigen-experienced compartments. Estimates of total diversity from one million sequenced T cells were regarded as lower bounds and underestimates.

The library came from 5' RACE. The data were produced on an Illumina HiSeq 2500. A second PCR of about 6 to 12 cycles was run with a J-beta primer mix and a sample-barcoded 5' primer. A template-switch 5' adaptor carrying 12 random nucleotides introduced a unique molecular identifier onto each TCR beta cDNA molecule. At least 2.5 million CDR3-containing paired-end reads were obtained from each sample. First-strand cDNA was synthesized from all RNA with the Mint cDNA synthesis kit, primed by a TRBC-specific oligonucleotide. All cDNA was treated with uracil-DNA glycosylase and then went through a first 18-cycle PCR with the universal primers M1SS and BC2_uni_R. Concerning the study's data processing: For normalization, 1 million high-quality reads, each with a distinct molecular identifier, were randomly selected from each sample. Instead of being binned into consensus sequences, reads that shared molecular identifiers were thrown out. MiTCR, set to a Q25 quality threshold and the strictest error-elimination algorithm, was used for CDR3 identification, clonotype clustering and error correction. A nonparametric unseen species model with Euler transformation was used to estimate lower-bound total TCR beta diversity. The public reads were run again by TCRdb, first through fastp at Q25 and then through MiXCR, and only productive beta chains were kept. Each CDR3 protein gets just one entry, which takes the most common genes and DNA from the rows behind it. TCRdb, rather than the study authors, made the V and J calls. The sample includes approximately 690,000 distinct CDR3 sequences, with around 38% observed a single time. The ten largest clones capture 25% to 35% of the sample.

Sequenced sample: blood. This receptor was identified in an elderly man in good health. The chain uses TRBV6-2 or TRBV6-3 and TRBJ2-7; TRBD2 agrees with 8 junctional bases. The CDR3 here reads CASSRRLASTYEQYF. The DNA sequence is TGTGCCAGCAGCCGCAGACTAGCGTCCACCTACGAGCAGTACTTC.